The entry below gives a single T cell receptor beta chain sequence along with its context. Germline V gives CDR1 SGDLS, CDR2 YYNGEE. Trimming took off 3 bases at V and 6 bases at J, with 12 bases between the two ends. CDR3 size: 14 residues. This sample is drawn from a study of blood T cell repertoires in COVID-19. Study in general: Donors in the United States, Italy and Spain gave samples during acute or convalescent COVID-19. Sources were T cells, B-cell-depleted T cells, or PBMCs; the material itself was cDNA or gDNA.

In the study's own analysis: Estimated nucleated cell counts came from reference gene primer amplification. Produced via immunoSEQ multiplex PCR; TCRdb's table is partial and in-frame only. That table furnishes V, J and clone size, whereas the DNA furnished D and trimming. The sample holds tens of thousands of clones, 86% seen once. V is TRBV9 and J is TRBJ2-2; D perhaps matches TRBD1 (6 bases). The receptor's source is an elderly man with active COVID-19. The sequencing sample was made of peripheral blood. As DNA, the CDR3 is TGTGCCAGCAGCGCCGAAGGGGGACCCGGGGAGCTGTTTTTT. This translates into CASSAEGGPGELFF.